This TCR beta chain was captured in a study of control samples from healthy donors and cancer patients (dated by TCRdb to the early 2020s). Library method: the immunoSEQ multiplex PCR assay. Imported from immuneACCESS, the table was reduced by TCRdb to in-frame sequences with V and J called. These copies leave out some clones; in studies compared against another copy, an unresolved V gene accounts for under half, and the cause of the remainder is not known. Within this sample are under 150,000 clones, with approximately 91% of them counted one time only. Approximately 9% of the sample is taken by the ten largest. The germline V gene sets CDR1 to SGHDN and CDR2 to FVKESK. Inclusive of the bounding cysteine and phenylalanine, the CDR3 is 12 residues long. The only DNA kept is the CDR3, 36 bases in frame from the first base. V is reduced by 0 bases and J by 8 bases, leaving a spacing of 7 bases between them.

A remark on this clone: This receptor's antigen is unknown. No base-level quality is on record; no much larger clone is a single base apart.

Sequencing was carried out using blood. The sequence links TRBV14 to TRBJ1-2; the D gene is unclear. This TCR came from a woman in her 30s in good health. The CDR3 is CASSQDLGGYTF. The DNA is TGTGCCAGCAGCCAAGATTTGGGAGGCTACACCTTC.